These 24 T cell receptor beta chains share one sample of origin, sequenced in a study of control samples from healthy donors and cancer patients. Sequencing used immunoSEQ multiplex PCR; TCRdb keeps in-frame clones, though not all of them. Of roughly 170,000 clones detected, 75% to 95% appear once; the ten largest clones hold around 2%. Source material: blood. These receptor sequences come from a woman in her 40s in good health.

The gene calls are TRBV12-3 or TRBV12-4 and TRBJ2-2; D is unresolved. This CDR3 region has 13 residues. Trimming removed 4 bases at V and 2 bases at J, with 5 bases between. CDR3 amino acids: CASSWANTGELFF. As DNA, the CDR3 is TGTGCCAGCAGTTGGGCCAACACCGGGGAGCTGTTTTTT.

The chain is built from TRBV6-5 and TRBJ1-1, with D tentatively TRBD1 (5 bases). The length of the CDR3 is 15 residues. The V end lost 5 bases, the J end lost 4 bases, and 17 bases lay between the germline ends. Germline V gene sequence: CDR1 MNHEY, CDR2 SVGAGI. The CDR3 protein is CASSPSQVEFTEAFF. The CDR3 DNA sequence: TGTGCCAGCAGTCCTTCACAGGTGGAGTTCACTGAAGCTTTCTTT.

The J gene is TRBJ2-7, the V gene TRBV11-2, with D unresolved. Germline loops: CDR1 SGHAT, CDR2 FQNNGV. Trimming pared 5 bases from V and 0 bases from J, leaving 11 bases between. The CDR3 is made up of 14 amino acids. The CDR3 DNA sequence: TGTGCCAGCAGCCCCCGCTACACCTCCTACGAGCAGTACTTC. Its protein product is CASSPRYTSYEQYF.

The rearrangement uses TRBV3-1 (or the pseudogene TRBV3-2) and TRBJ2-6; weak D call: TRBD2 (6 bases). V lost 0 bases and J lost 1, with 13 bases in between. CDR1 and CDR2 (germline): LGHDT, YNNKEL (reference sequence). CDR3 length: 18 residues. The CDR3 bases are TGTGCCAGCAGCCAAGATTATGAGGGGACTTCTGGGGCCAACGTCCTGACTTTC. Its translation is CASSQDYEGTSGANVLTF.

The chain combines TRBV6-5 with TRBJ1-4; possibly TRBD1 for D (6 bases). The CDR3 consists of 15 residues. V was trimmed by 6 bases and J by 7 bases, leaving 18 bases between them. Germline values: CDR1 MNHEY, CDR2 SVGAGI. CDR3 coding DNA: TGTGCCAGCAGGGCCCCCCAGGGGAAAAGTGAAAAACTGTTTTTT. Amino acid sequence: CASRAPQGKSEKLFF.

The chain joins TRBV5-6 to TRBJ1-1, with TRBD1 matching 9 bases. Germline CDR1 reads SGHDT; CDR2 reads YYEEEE. The CDR3 totals 14 residues. V lost 4 bases, J lost 4 bases, and 5 bases stayed unmatched. The chain's CDR3 is CASSLGQGITEAFF. CDR3 in DNA: TGTGCCAGCAGCCTCGGACAGGGGATCACTGAAGCTTTCTTT. The full variable domain, rest sourced from reference TRBV5-6 and TRBJ1-1, is DAGVTQSPTHLIKTRGQQVTLRCSPKSGHDTVSWYQQALGQGPQFIFQYYEEEERQRGNFPDRFSGHQFPNYSSELNVNALLLGDSALYLCASSLGQGITEAFFGQGTRLTVV.

The chain links TRBV5-1 to TRBJ2-1; 13 nucleotides match TRBD2. CDR1 is SGHRS and CDR2 is YFSETQ in the germline V gene. This CDR3 comprises 18 residues. Trimming cost V 4 bases and J 0 bases; bases outside gene matches: 7. The CDR3 DNA follows: TGCGCCAGCAGCCTACTAGCGGGGGGGTTCAGCTCCTACAATGAGCAGTTCTTC. This encodes CASSLLAGGFSSYNEQFF.

The chain links TRBV7-8 to TRBJ1-1; D unresolved. The CDR3 sequence is 14 residues long. Germline V CDR1 and CDR2: SGHVS, FQNEAQ. V lost 1 base, J lost 10 bases, and 16 bases lay in between. In nucleotides, the CDR3 is TGTGCCAGCAGCTTAGAACAGAAGTACTCGGGAGCTTTCTTT. It encodes CASSLEQKYSGAFF.

This chain links TRBV15 with TRBJ1-1; the D is unclear. The CDR3 totals 13 residues. Trimming removed 3 bases from V and 1 base from J, with 6 bases in between. Germline V gene sequence: CDR1 LNHNV, CDR2 YYDKDF (reference sequence). The CDR3 loop is CATSSSRNTEAFF. CDR3 DNA: TGTGCCACCAGCAGTTCCAGGAACACTGAAGCTTTCTTT.

The chain carries TRBV6-5 and TRBJ1-2; D unclear. Germline-derived CDR1 and CDR2 are MNHEY and SVGAGI. Trimming took 7 bases from V and 4 from J, leaving 19 bases between them. The CDR3 has 15 residues. CDR3 loop: CASKSGPKEGYGYTF. The CDR3 DNA is TGTGCCAGCAAGTCTGGGCCTAAGGAGGGCTATGGCTACACCTTC.

The V call is TRBV4-1, the J call TRBJ2-2; D not resolved. This CDR3 comprises 14 residues. The V gene's germline CDR1 is MGHRA and CDR2 YSYEKL. Trimming left V 1 base short and J 9 bases short, with 12 bases between. CDR3 sequence: CASSQGLPQRELFF. The CDR3 DNA follows: TGCGCCAGCAGCCAAGGCCTCCCCCAGCGGGAGCTGTTTTTT.

The gene calls are TRBV27 and TRBJ2-7, with no clear D. The CDR3 sequence is 12 residues long. The V and J ends lost 3 bases and 6 bases respectively, with 9 bases between them. Germline V gives CDR1 MNHEY, CDR2 SMNVEV (reference sequence). CDR3: CASSLTDGEQYF. CDR3 nucleotide sequence: TGTGCCAGCAGTTTGACTGACGGCGAGCAGTACTTC.

This clone was seen a single time. The chain has TRBV7-2 and TRBJ1-5, with TRBD1 as a possible D gene (5 bases). In germline, CDR1 is SGHTA, CDR2 FQGNSA. Trimming cost V 4 bases and J 9 bases, with 10 bases left between them. CDR3 length equals 12 residues. The CDR3 DNA sequence: TGTGCCAGCAGCTCCAGGGCAGGGCCCCAGCATTTT. This translates into CASSSRAGPQHF.

In DNA form, the CDR3 reads TGCGCCAGCAGGTGGCAGGAGAGCTCCTACGAGCAGTACTTC. It is translated as CASRWQESSYEQYF. The chain recombines TRBV5-1 with TRBJ2-7, with unresolved D. The V end lost 5 bases, the J end lost 0 bases, and 12 bases lay between the germline ends. CDR1 SGHRS and CDR2 YFSETQ come from the germline V gene. The CDR3 runs 14 residues.

CDR3 loop: CASSPGGPYNEQFF. Here the CDR3 DNA reads TGTGCCAGCAGCCCGGGGGGGCCCTACAATGAGCAGTTCTTC. The chain links TRBV9 to TRBJ2-1; TRBD2 agrees at 8 bases. Germline CDR1 is SGDLS and CDR2 is YYNGEE. The V and J ends lost 4 bases and 2 bases, in that order; junction bases with no gene match: 2. CDR3 length equals 14 residues.

This chain joins TRBV5-4 and TRBJ1-3; 7 bases align to TRBD1. The CDR3 sequence is 15 residues long. Germline loops: CDR1 SGHNT, CDR2 YYREEE (reference sequence). Germline trimming cut 2 bases from V and 1 base from J; bases unmatched to any gene: 3. For the CDR3, the DNA is TGTGCCAGCAGCTTAACGACAGGGTCTGGAAACACCATATATTTT. It yields the protein CASSLTTGSGNTIYF.

The V call is TRBV14, the J call TRBJ2-2; D gene unclear. V lost 1 base and J lost 6, with 3 bases in between. Per germline, CDR1 SGHDN and CDR2 FVKESK. The CDR3 extends over 12 amino acids. The CDR3 spells CASSQGSGELFF. Here the CDR3 DNA reads TGTGCCAGCAGCCAAGGGTCCGGGGAGCTGTTTTTT.

This rearrangement joins TRBV7-9 to TRBJ1-5; D is perhaps TRBD1 (6 bases). This CDR3 has 17 amino acids. With 8 bases removed from V and 2 bases from J, the gap between germline ends came to 22 bases. The germline CDR1 and CDR2 sequences are SEHNR and FQNEAQ (reference sequence). Here the CDR3 DNA reads TGTGCCAGCCTTCTTTGTTACAGGGCATACGGCAATCAGCCCCAGCATTTT. Its protein is CASLLCYRAYGNQPQHF. Full variable domain (rest looked up from reference TRBV7-9 and TRBJ1-5): DTGVSQNPRHKITKRGQNVTFRCDPISEHNRLYWYRQTLGQGPEFLTYFQNEAQLEKSRLLSDRFSAERPKGSFSTLEIQRTEQGDSAMYLCASLLCYRAYGNQPQHFGDGTRLSIL.

The genes are TRBV7-2 and TRBJ2-7; TRBD1 matches at 8 bases. V shed 5 bases, J shed 3 bases, and the junction held 9 bases outside the gene matches. The CDR3 spans 15 residues. Germline V lookup: CDR1 SGHTA, CDR2 FQGNSA. Written as DNA, the CDR3 is TGTGCCAGCAGCCCCTGGACAGGGAAAGTCTACGAGCAGTACTTC. Translation: CASSPWTGKVYEQYF. Looking up the rest from reference TRBV7-2 and TRBJ2-7 gives the full variable domain: GAGVSQSPSNKVTEKGKDVELRCDPISGHTALYWYRQSLGQGLEFLIYFQGNSAPDKSGLPSDRFSAERTGGSVSTLTIQRTQQEDSAVYLCASSPWTGKVYEQYFGPGTRLTVT.

The chain uses TRBV5-1 and TRBJ2-1, with D perhaps TRBD1 (5 bases). This CDR3 spans 13 amino acids. V was clipped by 0 bases and J by 6 bases, with 7 bases between them. Germline CDR1 and CDR2: SGHRS and YFSETQ. The CDR3 coding sequence is TGCGCCAGCAGCTTGGAAGGGGCCAATGAGCAGTTCTTC. The encoded protein is CASSLEGANEQFF.

This chain joins TRBV4-1 and TRBJ2-1; TRBD2 aligns across 8 bases. Germline V lookup: CDR1 MGHRA, CDR2 YSYEKL. The CDR3 runs 15 residues. V dropped 1 base and J dropped 10; count of bases not matched to a gene: 9. The CDR3 DNA follows: TGCGCCAGCAGCCAAGGGCCAGCGGGGGCTTTAGAGCAGTTCTTC. Translating gives CASSQGPAGALEQFF.

CDR3 nucleotides: TGTGCCAGCAGTTGGGTCAAAACCAATGAGCAGTTCTTC. Translated, it gives CASSWVKTNEQFF. The chain uses TRBV6-5 and TRBJ2-1; D remains unclear. CDR1 and CDR2 (germline): MNHEY, SVGAGI. The CDR3 spans 13 residues. Trimming removed 4 bases at V and 6 bases at J, with 10 bases between.

The chain is built from TRBV27 and TRBJ1-1, with D unclear. This CDR3 is built from 13 residues. The ends were cut back, 7 bases at V and 4 bases at J, with 13 bases in the middle. CDR1 MNHEY and CDR2 SMNVEV come from the germline V gene (reference sequence). The CDR3 spells CASTATVGTEAFF. CDR3 DNA sequence: TGTGCCAGCACCGCGACCGTGGGCACTGAAGCTTTCTTT.

The chain has TRBV6-2 or TRBV6-3 and TRBJ1-1; D perhaps matches TRBD1 (6 bases). This CDR3 has 15 residues. Trimming took 2 bases from V and 7 from J, leaving 17 bases between them. Germline lookup yields CDR1 MNHEY and CDR2 SVGEGT. The CDR3 nucleotides are TGTGCCAGCAGTTACGTCACAGGGAGGGTTAGTGAAGCTTTCTTT. As protein: CASSYVTGRVSEAFF.